The present T cell receptor beta chain was sequenced within a study of identical twins. Study-wide results and limits: The more abundant beta clonotypes in cord blood had fewer insertions, and memory repertoires did not show this.

This clonotype was picked up many times. Its antigen is currently unknown. TCRdb fed the 5' RACE reads into MiXCR, producing one record per CDR3 protein. This table holds 200,000 to 250,000 distinct CDR3 sequences, about 12% found once. The V end was cut by 0 bases, the J end by 7 bases, with 10 bases between. CDR3 length equals 14 residues. The sample also formed part of further work on yellow fever vaccine responses in identical twins.

The chain couples TRBV12-3 or TRBV12-4 to TRBJ1-5, with D possibly matching TRBD1 (5 bases). The TCR comes from a woman aged 18 to 35 in good health. Sequenced input: memory (CD45RO+) T cells sorted from blood. Written as DNA, the CDR3 is TGTGCCAGCAGTTTAGCGGGGGGGAGGCAGCCCCAGCATTTT. Its protein product is CASSLAGGRQPQHF.